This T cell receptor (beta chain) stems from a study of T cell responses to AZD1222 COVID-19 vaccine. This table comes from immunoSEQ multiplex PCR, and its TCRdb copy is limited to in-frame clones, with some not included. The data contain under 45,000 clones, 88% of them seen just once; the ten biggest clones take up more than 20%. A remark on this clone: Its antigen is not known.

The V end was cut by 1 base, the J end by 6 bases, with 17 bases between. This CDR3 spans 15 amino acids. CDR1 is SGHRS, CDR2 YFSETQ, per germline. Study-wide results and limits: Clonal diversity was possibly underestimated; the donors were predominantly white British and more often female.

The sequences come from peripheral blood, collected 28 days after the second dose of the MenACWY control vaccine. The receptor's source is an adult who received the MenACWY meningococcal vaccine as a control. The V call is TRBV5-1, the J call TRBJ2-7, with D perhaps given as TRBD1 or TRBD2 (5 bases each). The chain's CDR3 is CASSLPGTGQGEQYF. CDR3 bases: TGCGCCAGCAGCTTGCCCGGGACCGGGCAGGGCGAGCAGTACTTC.